The clone carrying this T cell receptor (beta chain) was seen ten or more times. The data were obtained in a study of glioma-infiltrating T cells. The CDR3 consists of 13 residues. Trimming removed 3 bases from V and 6 bases from J, with 11 bases in between. The iRepertoire nested amplicon-rescue multiplex PCR amplified TCR alpha and beta CDR3s from RNA. MiXCR, applied by TCRdb to the multiplex PCR reads, yields one record per CDR3 protein. The table records 150,000 to 200,000 distinct CDR3 sequences, around 40% of them present only once. The chain recombines TRBV12-3 or TRBV12-4 with TRBJ1-2; D ambiguous. Sequencing was done on a sample of glioma tissue, nonneoplastic brain tissue, or PBMCs (not recorded which). The source of this sequence is a human donor with low-grade glioma or glioblastoma, undergoing nonglioma brain surgery, or in good health (not recorded which). The CDR3 sequence is CASSFRTRDGYTF. As DNA, the CDR3 is TGTGCCAGCAGTTTTAGGACCCGCGATGGCTACACCTTC.